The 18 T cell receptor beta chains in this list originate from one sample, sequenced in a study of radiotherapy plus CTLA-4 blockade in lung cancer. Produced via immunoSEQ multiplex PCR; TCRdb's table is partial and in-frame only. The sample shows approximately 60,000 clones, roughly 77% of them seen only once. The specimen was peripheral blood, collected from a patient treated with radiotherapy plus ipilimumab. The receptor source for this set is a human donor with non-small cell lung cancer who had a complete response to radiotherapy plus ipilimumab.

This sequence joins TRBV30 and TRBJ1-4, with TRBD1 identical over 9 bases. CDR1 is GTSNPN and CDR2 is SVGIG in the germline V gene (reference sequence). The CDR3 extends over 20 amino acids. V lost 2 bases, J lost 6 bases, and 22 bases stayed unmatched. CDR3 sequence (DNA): TGTGCCTGGAGTCCGGGACAGGGACTCTTTCTTTCCACGACTTATGAAAAACTGTTTTTT. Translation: CAWSPGQGLFLSTTYEKLFF. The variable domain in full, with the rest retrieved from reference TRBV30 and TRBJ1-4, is SQTIHQWPATLVQPVGSPLSLECTVEGTSNPNLYWYRQAAGRGLQLLFYSVGIGQISSEVPQNLSASRPQDRQFILSSKKLLLSDSGFYLCAWSPGQGLFLSTTYEKLFFGSGTQLSVL.

The CDR3 here is CASSYVSNYGYTF. CDR3 bases: TGTGCCAGCAGTTACGTTAGCAACTATGGCTACACCTTC. The chain couples TRBV6-5 to TRBJ1-2; D gene unclear. There are 13 residues in the CDR3. Trimming pared 2 bases from V and 2 bases from J, leaving 6 bases between. Germline V gene lookup returns CDR1 MNHEY and CDR2 SVGAGI.

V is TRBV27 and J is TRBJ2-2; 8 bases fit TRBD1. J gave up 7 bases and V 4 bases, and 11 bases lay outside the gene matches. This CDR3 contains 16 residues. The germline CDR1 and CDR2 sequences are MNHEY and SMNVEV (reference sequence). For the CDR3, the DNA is TGTGCCAGCAGTTACGGGACAGGCCGCTTCCTCGGGGAGCTGTTTTTT. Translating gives CASSYGTGRFLGELFF.

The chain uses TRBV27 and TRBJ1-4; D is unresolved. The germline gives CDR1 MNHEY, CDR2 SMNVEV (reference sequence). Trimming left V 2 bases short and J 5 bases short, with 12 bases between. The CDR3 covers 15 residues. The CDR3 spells CASSLGGLQNEKLFF. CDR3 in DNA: TGTGCCAGCAGTTTAGGTGGGCTTCAAAATGAAAAACTGTTTTTT.

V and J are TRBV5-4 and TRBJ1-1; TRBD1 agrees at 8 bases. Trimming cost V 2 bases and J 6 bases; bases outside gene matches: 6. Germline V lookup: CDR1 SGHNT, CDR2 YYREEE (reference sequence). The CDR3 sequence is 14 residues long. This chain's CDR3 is CASSFDQGAAEAFF. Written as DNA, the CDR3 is TGTGCCAGCAGCTTTGATCAGGGGGCGGCTGAAGCTTTCTTT.

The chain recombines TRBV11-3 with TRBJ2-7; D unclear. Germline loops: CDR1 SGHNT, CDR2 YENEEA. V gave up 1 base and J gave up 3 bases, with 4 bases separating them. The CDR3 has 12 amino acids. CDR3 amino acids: CASSLVDYEQYV. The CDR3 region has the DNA TGTGCCAGCAGCTTAGTCGACTACGAGCAGTACGTC.

The CDR3 loop reads CASSPWSKDEQFF. The CDR3 nucleotides read TGTGCCAGCAGCCCGTGGTCGAAGGATGAGCAGTTCTTC. This rearrangement joins TRBV11-3 to TRBJ2-1; no definite D call. The V and J ends lost 5 bases and 8 bases respectively, with 13 bases between them. The CDR3 spans 13 residues. The germline CDR1 and CDR2 sequences are SGHNT and YENEEA.

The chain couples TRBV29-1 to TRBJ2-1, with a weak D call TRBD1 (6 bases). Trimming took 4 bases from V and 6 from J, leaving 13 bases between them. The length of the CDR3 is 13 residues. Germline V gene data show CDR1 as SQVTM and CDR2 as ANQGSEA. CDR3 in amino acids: CSVAKGVPNEQFF. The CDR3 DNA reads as TGCAGCGTTGCGAAGGGGGTCCCCAATGAGCAGTTCTTC.

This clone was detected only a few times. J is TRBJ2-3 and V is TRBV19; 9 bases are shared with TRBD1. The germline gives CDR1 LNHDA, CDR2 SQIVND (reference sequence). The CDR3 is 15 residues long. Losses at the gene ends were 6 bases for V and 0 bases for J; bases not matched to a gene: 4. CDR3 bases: TGTGCCAGTAGATGGACAGGGGCTAGCACAGATACGCAGTATTTT. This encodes CASRWTGASTDTQYF.

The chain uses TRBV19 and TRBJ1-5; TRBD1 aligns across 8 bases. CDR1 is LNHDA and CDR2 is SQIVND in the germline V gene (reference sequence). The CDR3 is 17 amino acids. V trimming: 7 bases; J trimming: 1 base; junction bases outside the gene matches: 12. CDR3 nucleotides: TGTGCCAGTACCACTTCTGGACAGGGACTAAGCAATCAGCCCCAGCATTTT. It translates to CASTTSGQGLSNQPQHF.

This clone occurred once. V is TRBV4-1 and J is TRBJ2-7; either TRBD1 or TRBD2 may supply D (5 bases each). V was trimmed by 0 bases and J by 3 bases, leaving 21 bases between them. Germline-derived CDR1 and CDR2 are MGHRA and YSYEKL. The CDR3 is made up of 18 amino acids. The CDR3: CASSQDLRGPTTYYEQYV. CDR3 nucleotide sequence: TGCGCCAGCAGCCAAGATCTTAGGGGACCCACCACCTACTACGAGCAGTACGTC.

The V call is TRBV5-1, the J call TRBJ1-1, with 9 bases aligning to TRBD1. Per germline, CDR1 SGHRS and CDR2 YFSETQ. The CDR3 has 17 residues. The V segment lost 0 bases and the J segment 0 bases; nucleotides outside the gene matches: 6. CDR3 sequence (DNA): TGCGCCAGCAGCTTGGACCGGACAGGGGATATGAACACTGAAGCTTTCTTT. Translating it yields CASSLDRTGDMNTEAFF.

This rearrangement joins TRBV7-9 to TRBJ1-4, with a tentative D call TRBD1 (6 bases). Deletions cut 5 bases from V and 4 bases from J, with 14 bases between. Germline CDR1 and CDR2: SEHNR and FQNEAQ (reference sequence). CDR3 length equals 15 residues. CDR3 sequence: CASSQTTGFNEKLFF. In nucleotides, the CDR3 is TGTGCCAGCAGCCAAACGACAGGATTTAATGAAAAACTGTTTTTT. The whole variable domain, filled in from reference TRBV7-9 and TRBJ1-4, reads DTGVSQNPRHKITKRGQNVTFRCDPISEHNRLYWYRQTLGQGPEFLTYFQNEAQLEKSRLLSDRFSAERPKGSFSTLEIQRTEQGDSAMYLCASSQTTGFNEKLFFGSGTQLSVL.

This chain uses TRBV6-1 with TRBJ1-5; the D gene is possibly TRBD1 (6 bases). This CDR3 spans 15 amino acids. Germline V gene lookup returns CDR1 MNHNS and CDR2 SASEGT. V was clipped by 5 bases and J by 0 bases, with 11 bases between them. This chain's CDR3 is CASSLQGYSNQPQHF. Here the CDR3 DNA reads TGTGCCAGCAGTCTTCAGGGGTATAGCAATCAGCCCCAGCATTTT.

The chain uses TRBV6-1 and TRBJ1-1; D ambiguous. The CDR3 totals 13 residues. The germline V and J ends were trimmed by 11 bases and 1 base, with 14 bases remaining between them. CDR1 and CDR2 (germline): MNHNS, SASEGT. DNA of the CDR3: TGTGCCGTATGGGAAGTCAGGAACACTGAAGCTTTCTTT. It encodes CAVWEVRNTEAFF.

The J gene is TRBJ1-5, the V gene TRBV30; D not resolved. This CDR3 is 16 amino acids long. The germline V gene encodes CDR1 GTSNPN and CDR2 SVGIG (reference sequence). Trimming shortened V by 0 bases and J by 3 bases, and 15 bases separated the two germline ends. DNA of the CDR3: TGTGCCTGGAGTGTACCGGGGATGCTTAACAATCAGCCCCAGCATTTT. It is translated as CAWSVPGMLNNQPQHF.

The CDR3 coding sequence is TGTGCCAGCCTACCCCGGGAAGTTGGCGCTGAAGCTTTCTTT. This translates into CASLPREVGAEAFF. V is TRBV27 and J is TRBJ1-1, with D uncertain. Germline-derived CDR1 and CDR2 are MNHEY and SMNVEV (reference sequence). V was clipped by 8 bases and J by 6 bases, with 19 bases between them. CDR3 length equals 14 residues.

The CDR3, as DNA: TGTGCCAGCAGCACAGGGGGCGGTTATGGCTACACCTTC. Translating gives CASSTGGGYGYTF. V gene TRBV5-4 combines with J gene TRBJ1-2; 9 nucleotides align to TRBD1. Trimming cost V 4 bases and J 5 bases; bases outside gene matches: 3. This CDR3 is 13 amino acids long. Germline V gene data show CDR1 as SGHNT and CDR2 as YYREEE (reference sequence). The full variable domain, in which reference TRBV5-4 and TRBJ1-2 provide the parts outside the CDR3, is ETGVTQSPTHLIKTRGQQVTLRCSSQSGHNTVSWYQQALGQGPQFIFQYYREEENGRGNFPPRFSGLQFPNYSSELNVNALELDDSALYLCASSTGGGYGYTFGSGTRLTVV.